This is a list of T cell receptor beta chains from one sample in a study of T cell repertoires in aging, cancer and after chemotherapy. TCRdb redid the calling of the multiplex PCR reads with MiXCR, one entry per CDR3 protein. The sample contains about 12,000 distinct CDR3 sequences, over 20% of which appear only once. Sequencing used blood. These receptors were taken from a human donor in good health. Both conserved end residues are part of each CDR3. The order of the fields is D gene, CDR3 length, V gene, J gene, clone size, CDR3 protein, CDR3 DNA. A D gene is named only where the DNA matches it firmly. Not every row has a clone size; where given, it reads once, few, many or a size class.

-	13	TRBV20-1	TRBJ1-2	-	CSARVPGRNGFTF	TGCAGTGCTAGAGTCCCGGGTAGGAATGGCTTCACCTTC
-	13	TRBV30	TRBJ1-5	-	CAWVIRGNQPQHF	TGTGCCTGGGTCATCAGGGGCAATCAGCCCCAGCATTTT
TRBD2	15	TRBV20-1	TRBJ2-3	once	CSARTASGNTDTQYF	TGCAGTGCTCGGACTGCTAGCGGGAACACAGATACGCAGTATTTT
-	12	TRBV29-1	TRBJ2-6	medium-sized	CSVVSGANVLTF	TGCAGCGTTGTTTCGGGGGCCAACGTCCTGACTTTC
-	15	TRBV4-2	TRBJ2-2	few	CASSQEDGGPGELFF	TGTGCCAGCAGCCAAGAAGACGGGGGACCCGGGGAGCTGTTTTTT
-	14	TRBV29-1	TRBJ2-7	medium-sized	CSVEGALTDYEQYF	TGCAGCGTTGAAGGGGCCCTTACCGACTACGAGCAGTACTTC
TRBD1	14	TRBV5-6	TRBJ1-1	few	CASSSGTGVTEAFF	TGTGCCAGCAGCTCCGGGACAGGGGTAACTGAAGCTTTCTTT
-	13	TRBV5-4	TRBJ2-2	many	CASSYWGPGELFF	TGTGCCAGCAGCTATTGGGGTCCCGGGGAGCTGTTTTTT
-	14	TRBV9	TRBJ2-2	few	CASRGGPNTGELFF	TGTGCCAGCCGCGGAGGGCCAAACACCGGGGAGCTGTTTTTT
TRBD2	15	TRBV6-1	TRBJ2-3	-	CASSELAGDKDTQYF	TGTGCCAGCAGTGAACTAGCGGGGGATAAAGATACGCAGTATTTT
TRBD2	17	TRBV6-5	TRBJ2-2	few	CASSSRLAGGPTGELFF	TGTGCCAGCAGTTCCCGACTAGCGGGGGGGCCTACCGGGGAGCTGTTTTTT
-	15	TRBV7-9	TRBJ1-5	-	CASSAAGTPNQPQHF	TGTGCCAGCAGCGCCGCCGGGACACCCAATCAGCCCCAGCATTTT
TRBD2	16	TRBV5-6	TRBJ2-4	few	CASSLGTSGEKNIQYF	TGTGCCAGCAGCTTAGGGACTAGCGGGGAGAAAAACATTCAGTACTTC
TRBD2	18	TRBV6-5	TRBJ2-1	medium-sized	CASSKTSGGHSSYNEQFF	TGTGCCAGCAGTAAGACTAGCGGGGGGCATAGCTCCTACAATGAGCAGTTCTTC
-	15	TRBV5-1	TRBJ2-3	-	CASSAVPDSSDTQYF	TGCGCCAGCAGCGCTGTACCGGACAGCTCAGATACGCAGTATTTT
-	15	TRBV12-3/TRBV12-4	TRBJ2-3	many	CASSLTGLRTDTQYF	TGTGCCAGCAGTCTGACGGGACTCCGCACAGATACGCAGTATTTT
TRBD1	15	TRBV12-3/TRBV12-4	TRBJ2-1	-	CASSLGQPPYNEQFF	TGTGCCAGCAGTCTGGGACAGCCGCCTTACAATGAGCAGTTCTTC
-	13	TRBV18	TRBJ1-1	-	CASSRVGGTEAFF	TGTGCCAGCTCAAGGGTAGGCGGCACTGAAGCTTTCTTT
-	11	TRBV6-5	TRBJ2-7	-	CTSSLVGEQYF	TGTACCAGCTCCCTGGTCGGTGAGCAGTACTTC
-	12	TRBV18	TRBJ1-2	many	CASSPRSGGYTF	TGTGCCAGCTCACCGAGATCTGGCGGCTACACCTTC
TRBD2	17	TRBV19	TRBJ2-5	-	CASSPAVGAGGAETQYF	TGTGCCAGTAGTCCAGCCGTAGGAGCGGGGGGTGCGGAGACCCAGTACTTC
TRBD1	15	TRBV27	TRBJ1-6	medium-sized	CASSFLTGVASPLHF	TGTGCCAGCAGTTTTTTGACAGGGGTGGCTTCACCCCTCCACTTT
-	13	TRBV27	TRBJ1-3	medium-sized	CASSPTEGNTIYF	TGTGCCAGCAGTCCAACGGAGGGAAACACCATATATTTT
TRBD1	18	TRBV19	TRBJ2-7	-	CASIVGQGRDRVGDEQYF	TGTGCCAGTATAGTTGGCCAGGGGAGGGACAGGGTCGGCGACGAGCAGTACTTC
TRBD1	15	TRBV19	TRBJ2-7	medium-sized	CASSNAGTGNYEQYF	TGTGCCAGTAGTAATGCCGGGACAGGGAACTACGAGCAGTACTTC
TRBD1	16	TRBV6-5	TRBJ1-2	medium-sized	CASSYSMGTGGHGYTF	TGTGCCAGCAGTTACTCGATGGGGACAGGGGGCCATGGCTACACCTTC
-	12	TRBV19	TRBJ1-4	medium-sized	CASTRGPGKLFF	TGTGCCAGTACAAGGGGCCCGGGAAAACTGTTTTTT